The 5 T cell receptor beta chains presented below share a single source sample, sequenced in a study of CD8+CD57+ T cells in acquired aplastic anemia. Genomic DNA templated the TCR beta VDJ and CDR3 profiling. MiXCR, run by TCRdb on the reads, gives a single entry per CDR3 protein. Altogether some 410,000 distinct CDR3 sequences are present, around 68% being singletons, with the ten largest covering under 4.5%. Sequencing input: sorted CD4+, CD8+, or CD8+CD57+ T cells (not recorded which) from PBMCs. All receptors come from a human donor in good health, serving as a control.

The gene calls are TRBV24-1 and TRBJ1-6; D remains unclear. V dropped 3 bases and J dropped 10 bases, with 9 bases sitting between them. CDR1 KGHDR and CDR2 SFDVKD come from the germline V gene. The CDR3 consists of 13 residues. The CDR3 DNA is TGTGCCACCAGTGATAGTCAGGAATCACCCCTCCACTTT. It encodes CATSDSQESPLHF.

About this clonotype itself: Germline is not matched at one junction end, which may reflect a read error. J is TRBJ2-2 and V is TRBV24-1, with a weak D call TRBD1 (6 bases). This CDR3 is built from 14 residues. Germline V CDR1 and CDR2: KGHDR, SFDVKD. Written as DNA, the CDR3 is TGTGCCACCAGTGGACAGGAGAACACCGGTGAGCTGTTTTTT. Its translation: CATSGQENTGELFF.

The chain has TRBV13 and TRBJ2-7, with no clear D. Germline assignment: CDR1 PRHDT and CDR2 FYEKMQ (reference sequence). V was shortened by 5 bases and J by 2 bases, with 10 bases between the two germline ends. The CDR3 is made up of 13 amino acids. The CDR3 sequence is CASSVDGTYEQYF. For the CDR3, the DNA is TGTGCCAGCAGCGTAGACGGTACCTACGAGCAGTACTTC.

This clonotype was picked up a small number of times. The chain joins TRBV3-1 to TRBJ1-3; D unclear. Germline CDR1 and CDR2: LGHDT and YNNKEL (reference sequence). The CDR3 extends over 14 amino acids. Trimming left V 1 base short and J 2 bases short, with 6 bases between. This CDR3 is CASSQGPPGNTIYF. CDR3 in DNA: TGTGCCAGCAGCCAAGGCCCTCCTGGAAACACCATATATTTT. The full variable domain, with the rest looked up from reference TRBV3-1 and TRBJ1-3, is DTAVSQTPKYLVTQMGNDKSIKCEQNLGHDTMYWYKQDSKKFLKIMFSYNNKELIINETVPNRFSPKSPDKAHLNLHINSLELGDSAVYFCASSQGPPGNTIYFGEGSWLTVV.

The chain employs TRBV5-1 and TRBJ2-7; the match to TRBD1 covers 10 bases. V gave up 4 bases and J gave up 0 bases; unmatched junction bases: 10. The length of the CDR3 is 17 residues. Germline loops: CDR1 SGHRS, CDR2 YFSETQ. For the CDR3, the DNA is TGCGCCAGCAGCAGACAGGGGGCGGTAATTCCCTCCTACGAGCAGTACTTC. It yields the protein CASSRQGAVIPSYEQYF.